The T cell receptor beta chain described here comes from a study of CD8+ T cells in alopecia areata (dated 2018 in TCRdb). Some background on the complete study: The treated patients took part in an open-label pilot trial in which moderate-to-severe alopecia areata was treated with oral tofacitinib at 5 to 10 mg twice daily. In treated patients, disease severity was measured using the SALT score, which gives the percentage of scalp surface area affected. In both human patients and the C3H/HeJ mouse model, the study applied high-throughput TCRbeta sequencing to look at T cell clonal expansion in alopecia areata. Tofacitinib was administered for 6 to 18 months, and 6 months of follow-up off drug were then conducted to assess delayed response and recurrence. Human TCRbeta sequencing covered scalp tissue and sorted CD4+ and CD8+ peripheral blood T cells from patchy and totalis/universalis alopecia areata patients and healthy controls. TCRbeta CDR3 regions were amplified by immunoSEQ multiplex PCR with 35 Vbeta forward and 13 Jbeta reverse primers. Scalp clonality was compared among normal scalp (n=4), patchy alopecia areata scalp (n=8), and alopecia totalis/universalis scalp (n=8). Patients on tofacitinib were biopsied at baseline and after 4 and 24 weeks of treatment, and several of the patients also had a later scalp biopsy. RNA was extracted with the PAXgene miRNA kit for fixed scalp, the miRNeasy kit for PBMCs, and the RNeasy kit for mouse skin.

This clone was counted between two and nine times. Its antigen is currently not known. Base-call qualities are not available, and no considerably larger clone is one nucleotide away. Trimming leaves V shorter by 0 bases and J shorter by 6 bases, with the junction holding 5 bases beyond the gene matches. Reading from cysteine to phenylalanine, the CDR3 counts 14 amino acids. Left in the record is the CDR3 DNA by itself, 42 bases read in frame from the first base. Sequences SGHRS (CDR1) and YFSETQ (CDR2) are obtained from the germline V gene. Beyond this particular receptor, the publication reports: Scalp TCR repertoire analysis is complicated because resident alphabeta T cells in normal human skin are also sequenced, whereas mouse skin is dominated by gammadelta T cells. Lesional scalp, especially in alopecia totalis/universalis, showed higher clonality and more expanded CD8+ clones than normal scalp, suggesting antigenic drive. The treated cohort was small, with a single nonresponder, so links between baseline CD8+ expansion and response need larger studies. Many expanded lesional clones were found to persist in scalp and blood during tofacitinib treatment, and relapse after treatment cessation may be partly explained by this persistence. Shared TCR sequences between patients were less evident than in mice, which may be partly attributable to HLA diversity in the patient population. Scalp clonality and the number of expanded CD8+ clones among the top 100 scalp clones were significantly decreased by tofacitinib.

Explained via the paper, the treatment or condition label denotes: oral pan-JAK inhibitor, 5-10 mg twice daily. Lesional scalp punch biopsies and peripheral blood were collected from alopecia areata patients. After PBMCs were isolated by density centrifugation and stained for CD3, CD4 and CD8, a FACSAria was used to sort CD4+ and CD8+ T cells. The library was obtained by the immunoSEQ multiplex PCR assay. To provide template for TCR sequencing, every sample had RNA extracted and reverse transcribed into cDNA. First-strand cDNA was synthesized using SuperScript III with a 2:1 mix of oligo-dT and random hexamers. Amplification bias was assessed with a synthetic immune receptor repertoire, and residual bias was removed computationally. The paper's data handling went like this. After raw reads were preprocessed to remove errors, the CDR3 was defined following IMGT conventions as running from the conserved cysteine to phenylalanine. Clonality was computed as 1 minus the Shannon entropy, with the entropy normalized by log2 of the number of productive unique TCRs. CD4 or CD8 identity of scalp clones was inferred by cross-referencing scalp TCRbeta sequences with sorted blood CD4 and CD8 repertoires. The table was pulled from immuneACCESS by TCRdb, which kept in-frame rearrangements only. Such tables lose some clones; where checked, under half of the loss comes from unresolved V genes, and the rest has no known cause. D and trimming were read from the DNA, whereas the V and J calls and clone size are those reported in that table. The sample table records about 180,000 clones; approximately 49% of these occur just once. 9.5% to 13% of the sample belongs to the ten largest clones.

This sample comprised CD8+ T cells sorted from blood, obtained around week 53, from a patient treated with tofacitinib. The chain is made from TRBV5-1 and TRBJ2-7, with 8 middle bases fitting TRBD2. This TCR was recovered from a human donor with alopecia areata. CDR3 protein: CASSLVAGSVEQYF. The DNA sequence is as follows: TGCGCCAGCAGCTTGGTAGCGGGATCCGTCGAGCAGTACTTC.